This TCR beta chain is from a study of response to subunit inactivated influenza vaccine. This CDR3 contains 16 residues. After removal of 4 bases from V and 5 bases from J, the junction contained 13 bases not matched to a gene. Germline V CDR1 and CDR2: MNHEY, SVGEGT. In TCRdb, the RT-PCR reads were re-called with MiXCR into one record per CDR3 protein. The data contain about 520,000 distinct CDR3 sequences, around 7.7% of them singletons. The clonotype was recovered from a man aged 50 to 75 who received an inactivated influenza vaccine. The chain recombines TRBV6-2 or TRBV6-3 with TRBJ2-5; TRBD2 agrees at 7 bases. The specimen was PBMCs from blood, collected roughly 24 months after vaccination. The CDR3 here is CASSSTQAGNWETQYF. The CDR3 DNA is TGTGCCAGCAGTTCCACCCAAGCGGGAAACTGGGAGACCCAGTACTTC.